This TCR beta chain was obtained from a study of human T cells and chemical hapten exposure. TCRdb recomputed calls from the RACE reads with MiXCR, one row per CDR3 protein. The table has around 300,000 distinct CDR3 sequences, around 7% seen once; the top ten hold roughly 8%. There are 16 residues in the CDR3. Trimming removed 0 bases from V and 3 bases from J, with 11 bases in between. Per the germline V gene, CDR1 is SGHAT and CDR2 is FQNNGV. This clonotype occurred many times. The time point is: patch test 1, 2 weeks after DPC sensitization. Described treatment: therapeutic diphenylcyclopropenone sensitization with weekly scalp DPC.

V and J are TRBV11-2 and TRBJ2-2; D is perhaps TRBD2 (5 bases). The sequence was obtained from a woman aged 18-29 years with alopecia areata. Some clones in this sample may be carry-over from other donors' samples. The source material was whole blood, sampled in connection with sensitization to the hapten diphenylcyclopropenone (DPC). CDR3 in DNA: TGTGCCAGCAGCTTAGATCGCCTAGCTGACACCGGGGAGCTGTTTTTT. It encodes CASSLDRLADTGELFF.